This passage covers 22 T cell receptor beta chains from one sample sequenced in a study of blood T cells in healthy people across ages. A second PCR, run for about 7 to 11 cycles, used a sample-barcoded 5' primer plus a J-beta primer mix. TCRdb ran MiXCR on the 5' RACE reads and lists one entry per CDR3 protein. The sample carries 800,000 to 1,300,000 distinct CDR3 sequences, less than 25% recorded once. This sample was also put to use in a study of T cells of mothers and their children.

The source material was blood. The receptors shown here come from a girl aged 2-9 years in good health.

This clonotype was recorded a few times. The chain combines TRBV6-2 or TRBV6-3 with TRBJ2-3, with D maybe TRBD1 (6 bases). CDR3 length equals 16 residues. Trimming took 0 bases from V and 2 from J, leaving 12 bases between them. Per germline, CDR1 MNHEY and CDR2 SVGEGT. The CDR3 reads CASSYSPGQLTDTQYF. CDR3 coding DNA: TGTGCCAGCAGTTACTCGCCAGGACAGCTCACAGATACGCAGTATTTT.

This clonotype has more than one count but fewer than ten. This chain links TRBV7-9 with TRBJ2-3; D remains unclear. The CDR3 has 16 residues. CDR1 is SEHNR, CDR2 FQNEAQ, per germline (reference sequence). Trimming left V 2 bases short and J 6 bases short, with 18 bases between. In nucleotides, the CDR3 is TGTGCCAGCAGCTTAAACATAGACGCTCCAGAGGATACGCAGTATTTT. Encoded protein: CASSLNIDAPEDTQYF.

V and J are TRBV6-2 or TRBV6-3 and TRBJ2-3, with D hard to call. There are 20 residues in the CDR3. V lost 0 bases, J lost 0 bases, and 22 bases lay in between. The germline CDR1 and CDR2 sequences are MNHEY and SVGEGT. The CDR3 region is CASSYSTIGLISSSTDTQYF. In DNA, the CDR3 is TGTGCCAGCAGTTACTCGACGATCGGGCTAATTTCTTCTAGCACAGATACGCAGTATTTT.

This clonotype was detected a few times. This chain links TRBV3-1 with TRBJ2-7; D gene unclear. Germline V gives CDR1 LGHDT, CDR2 YNNKEL (reference sequence). V lost 0 bases to trimming and J lost 3 bases, with 3 bases between them. The CDR3 is made up of 12 amino acids. Here the CDR3 DNA reads TGTGCCAGCAGCCAAGAATTCTACGAGCAGTACTTC. Its translation is CASSQEFYEQYF.

The V and J genes are TRBV5-1 and TRBJ2-1; D possibly matches TRBD1 or TRBD2 (6 bases each). Germline lookup yields CDR1 SGHRS and CDR2 YFSETQ. The V end lost 3 bases, the J end lost 3 bases, and 19 bases lay between the germline ends. The CDR3 loop spans 17 amino acids. CDR3 loop: CASSWGAWREDYNEQFF. The CDR3 DNA reads as TGCGCCAGCAGCTGGGGGGCATGGCGGGAAGACTACAATGAGCAGTTCTTC.

V and J are TRBV6-6 and TRBJ2-7; D is uncertain. The CDR3 consists of 11 residues. Trimming shortened V by 5 bases and J by 3 bases, and 5 bases separated the two germline ends. CDR1 MNHNY and CDR2 SVGAGI come from the germline V gene (reference sequence). CDR3 amino acids: CASSDFYEQYF. The CDR3 nucleotides are TGTGCCAGCAGTGACTTCTACGAGCAGTACTTC.

This clonotype has more than one count but fewer than ten. The chain recombines TRBV10-3 with TRBJ1-2; perhaps TRBD1 as D (5 bases). V was trimmed by 7 bases and J by 4 bases, leaving 16 bases between them. The CDR3 spans 14 residues. Germline assignment: CDR1 ENHRY and CDR2 SYGVKD. The CDR3: CAITSIDRTYGYTF. Here the CDR3 DNA reads TGTGCCATCACCAGCATCGACAGAACCTATGGCTACACCTTC.

This clonotype was seen at least ten times. The chain links TRBV10-2 to TRBJ2-5; tentatively, D is TRBD1 (6 bases). Germline CDR1 is WSHSY and CDR2 is SAAADI. The CDR3 contains 12 residues. Deletions cut 6 bases from V and 5 bases from J, with 10 bases between. The CDR3: CASSQGWETQYF. The CDR3 bases are TGCGCCAGCAGCCAGGGGTGGGAGACCCAGTACTTC.

This clonotype was observed a few times. The genes are TRBV5-1 and TRBJ1-5, with D perhaps TRBD1 (6 bases). Germline V gives CDR1 SGHRS, CDR2 YFSETQ. V was shortened by 1 base and J by 2 bases, with 10 bases between the two germline ends. There are 15 residues in the CDR3. Written as DNA, the CDR3 is TGCGCCAGCAGCTTGTGGTCAGGGGGCAATCAGCCCCAGCATTTT. The encoded protein is CASSLWSGGNQPQHF.

This clonotype was recorded a few times. The genes are TRBV29-1 and TRBJ1-5; TRBD1 matches 7 bases. After removal of 3 bases from V and 5 bases from J, the junction contained 7 bases not matched to a gene. Per the germline V gene, CDR1 is SQVTM and CDR2 is ANQGSEA. The CDR3 is 14 residues long. The CDR3 DNA sequence: TGCAGCGTTGACTACCAGGACAGGTATCAGCCCCAGCATTTT. This gives the protein CSVDYQDRYQPQHF.

This chain links TRBV5-1 with TRBJ1-2; D unclear. Per germline, CDR1 SGHRS and CDR2 YFSETQ. The CDR3 is 14 residues long. V lost 0 bases to trimming and J lost 4 bases, with 10 bases between them. CDR3 bases: TGCGCCAGCAGCTTGGAGGACGGTGTCTATGGCTACACCTTC. It encodes CASSLEDGVYGYTF.

V gene TRBV20-1 combines with J gene TRBJ2-3; 7 bases map to TRBD1. The CDR3 runs to 13 residues. The junction had 7 bases not matched to a gene; V was cut back by 6 bases and J by 4 bases. Germline assignment: CDR1 DFQATT and CDR2 SNEGSKA (reference sequence). CDR3 sequence (DNA): TGCAGTGCCCCGGGACAGCCCCCAGATACGCAGTATTTT. This codes for CSAPGQPPDTQYF.

This clonotype was counted only a few times. This chain links TRBV5-1 with TRBJ1-1, with no clear D. Deletions cut 4 bases from V and 5 bases from J, with 18 bases between. CDR1 is SGHRS and CDR2 is YFSETQ in the germline V gene. The length of the CDR3 is 15 residues. As DNA, the CDR3 is TGCGCCAGCAGCCGGGCGCAGGATGGAACGACTGAAGCTTTCTTT. Translating gives CASSRAQDGTTEAFF.

This clonotype was observed a few times. The V call is TRBV7-9, the J call TRBJ2-7; the match to TRBD2 covers 7 bases. This CDR3 is 16 amino acids long. Germline CDR1 SEHNR, CDR2 FQNEAQ (reference sequence). After removal of 2 bases from V and 2 bases from J, the junction contained 9 bases not matched to a gene. The CDR3 loop reads CASSLTVGRGAYEQYF. CDR3 nucleotide sequence: TGTGCCAGCAGCTTAACAGTAGGGAGGGGTGCCTACGAGCAGTACTTC.

The chain combines TRBV4-2 with TRBJ2-5; 10 bases fit TRBD2. Germline loops: CDR1 LGHNA, CDR2 YNFKEQ. Trimming took 2 bases from V and 5 from J; bases not matched to a gene: 5. The CDR3 length is 15 residues. CDR3 coding DNA: TGTGCCAGCAGCCAAATAGCGGGAGGATGGGAGACCCAGTACTTC. Translating it yields CASSQIAGGWETQYF.

The CDR3 coding sequence is TGCGCCAGCAGCTGGGGAGGGGTATCGGAGACCCAGTACTTC. The encoded protein is CASSWGGVSETQYF. The chain links TRBV5-1 to TRBJ2-5, with 7 positions matching TRBD2. Germline CDR1 is SGHRS and CDR2 is YFSETQ. The J segment lost 5 bases and the V segment lost 3 bases, leaving 7 bases of the junction unmatched. The CDR3 spans 14 residues.

This clonotype was found a few times. J is TRBJ2-1 and V is TRBV4-3; TRBD1 agrees at 8 bases. The V gene end was trimmed by 3 bases and the J gene end by 8 bases; junction bases not matched to a gene: 6. The CDR3 loop spans 14 amino acids. The germline gives CDR1 LGHNA, CDR2 YSLEER. The CDR3 bases are TGCGCCAGCAGCCAGGTGGACAGGGCTCATGAGCAGTTCTTC. Protein sequence: CASSQVDRAHEQFF.

This clonotype was seen a handful of times. The chain is built from TRBV4-1 and TRBJ2-1, with a tentative D call TRBD2 (5 bases). The J call is uncertain, as TRBJ2-5 better fits the DNA end. The V gene's germline CDR1 is MGHRA and CDR2 YSYEKL. The CDR3 loop spans 15 amino acids. As DNA, the CDR3 is TGCGCCAGCAGCCAAGATCGGTCTTCCCGGGGGACCCAGTACTTC. This sequence encodes CASSQDRSSRGTQYF.

The chain uses TRBV2 and TRBJ1-2; possible D gene TRBD1, 5 bases. This CDR3 is 14 amino acids long. Trimming stripped 3 bases from V and 3 bases from J, with 11 bases between. The germline CDR1 and CDR2 sequences are SNHLY and FYNNEI. CDR3 amino acids: CASSEIQGYYGYTF. The CDR3 DNA sequence: TGTGCCAGCAGTGAGATTCAGGGCTACTATGGCTACACCTTC. The whole variable domain, remainder taken from reference TRBV2 and TRBJ1-2, is EPEVTQTPSHQVTQMGQEVILRCVPISNHLYFYWYRQILGQKVEFLVSFYNNEISEKSEIFDDQFSVERPDGSNFTLKIRSTKLEDSAMYFCASSEIQGYYGYTFGSGTRLTVV.

The gene calls are TRBV7-2 and TRBJ2-5; D might be TRBD1 (5 bases). The CDR3 extends over 15 amino acids. Trimming left V 3 bases short and J 2 bases short, with 13 bases between. The germline gives CDR1 SGHTA, CDR2 FQGNSA. CDR3 DNA sequence: TGTGCCAGCAGCTTGTCAGGGCTTTCTCAAGAGACCCAGTACTTC. Translation: CASSLSGLSQETQYF. Based on the CDR3 plus reference TRBV7-2 and TRBJ2-5, the full variable domain is GAGVSQSPSNKVTEKGKDVELRCDPISGHTALYWYRQSLGQGLEFLIYFQGNSAPDKSGLPSDRFSAERTGGSVSTLTIQRTQQEDSAVYLCASSLSGLSQETQYFGPGTRLLVL.

The chain couples TRBV27 to TRBJ1-2; D may be TRBD1 (5 bases). Per germline, CDR1 MNHEY and CDR2 SMNVEV (reference sequence). V shed 0 bases and J shed 6 bases, with 14 bases lying between them. This CDR3 has 15 residues. The CDR3 DNA is TGTGCCAGCAGTTTATCGAAGAAGGGGTGGGATGGCTACACCTTC. Amino acids: CASSLSKKGWDGYTF.

About this clonotype: One end of the junction varies from germline; a read error may be responsible. The chain recombines TRBV6-5 with TRBJ2-5; D tentatively fits TRBD1 or TRBD2 (5 bases each). There are 16 residues in the CDR3. Germline CDR1 and CDR2: MNHEY and SVGAGI. The CDR3 sequence is CASSYSGASLWETQYF. The CDR3, as DNA: TGTGCTAGCAGTTACTCCGGGGCGTCCTTGTGGGAGACCCAGTACTTC.